This record looks at one TCR beta chain sequence and its context. No antigen is known for it. CD4+ cell separation produced CD45RA+ naive and CD45RA-negative memory subsets. These data originate in a study of shared clonotypes between healthy human individuals. Deep-level assay runs were performed. Generated by immunoSEQ multiplex PCR, the TCRdb table keeps only in-frame clones and is missing some. The sample records a few million clones, roughly 93% being singletons. The CDR3 runs to 16 residues. V lost 3 bases, J lost 0 bases, and 12 bases lay in between. Germline values: CDR1 LGHNA, CDR2 YNFKEQ. Broader study findings: Sampling used blood alone; tissue repertoires probably differ.

The TCR sequence derives from a young man in good health. Some clones in this sample may be carry-over from other donors' samples. The V gene is TRBV4-2, the J gene TRBJ1-3, with TRBD1 as a possible D gene (5 bases). The sequenced sample was naive CD4+ T cells from PBMCs. Subset of the sample: CD45RA+ positively selected. CDR3 protein: CASSQRDLSSGNTIYF. Written as DNA, the CDR3 is TGTGCCAGCAGCCAGAGGGACCTCAGCTCTGGAAACACCATATATTTT.